Detailed here is one T cell receptor (beta chain). The entry originates in a study of blood T cell repertoires in COVID-19. Trimming removed 2 bases from V and 6 bases from J; junction bases left unmatched: 9. The CDR3 totals 15 residues. Germline V gene data show CDR1 as SGHNT and CDR2 as YYREEE (reference sequence). Per the authors' pipeline: Amplification of reference gene primers was used by the study to estimate nucleated cell counts. Generated by immunoSEQ multiplex PCR, the TCRdb table keeps only in-frame clones and is missing some. The V and J calls and clone size were taken over from that table, and D and trimming were inferred from the DNA. There are 250,000 to 300,000 clones in the sample; more than 85% occur only once, and roughly 4.9% lies in the top ten.

Sequencing was performed on peripheral blood. The source of this sequence is a woman aged 60 to 75 with COVID-19, enrolled during active disease. J is TRBJ2-7 and V is TRBV5-4; 9 bases match TRBD2. The CDR3 region has the DNA TGTGCCAGCAGCTTATTCGGCGGGAGGGCCGTCGAGCAGTACTTC. It yields the protein CASSLFGGRAVEQYF.